These 8 T cell receptor beta chains were all obtained from the same sample, sequenced in a study of Ad26.COV2.S vaccination and SARS-CoV-2 variants. Assay used: immunoSEQ multiplex PCR; TCRdb lists only in-frame clones, some missing. Of about 350,000 clones in the sample, 75% to 90% were seen once. As to treatment: roughly 19 received Ad26.COV2.S at low or high dose, single or two shots; about 5 received placebo; per-sample allocation not given. Day 63 following the first vaccine or placebo injection was when the samples were taken. The sequencing here drew on peripheral blood, taken in a trial of Ad26.COV2.S vaccine versus placebo. The receptors come from a person between 18 and 60 years old who received the Ad26.COV2.S COVID-19 vaccine or a placebo.

The rearrangement uses TRBV5-1 and TRBJ2-1; possibly TRBD2 for D (5 bases). The V and J ends lost 0 bases and 15 bases respectively, with 16 bases between them. The CDR3 totals 13 residues. CDR1 SGHRS and CDR2 YFSETQ come from the germline V gene. CDR3 sequence (DNA): TGCGCCAGCAGCTTGGCTGCCTCCGGGGAGAGGTTCTTC. Translating it yields CASSLAASGERFF.

This chain connects TRBV5-5 to TRBJ1-3, with D uncertain. The CDR3 covers 17 residues. The V end was cut by 1 base, the J end by 0 bases, with 14 bases between. Germline V gene lookup returns CDR1 SGHKS and CDR2 YYEKEE (reference sequence). The CDR3 DNA follows: TGTGCCAGCAGCTTGAACTATTCGGGGAGCTCTGGAAACACCATATATTTT. Protein sequence: CASSLNYSGSSGNTIYF.

The genes are TRBV6-5 and TRBJ2-7; D remains ambiguous. Germline V lookup: CDR1 MNHEY, CDR2 SVGAGI. V lost 10 bases, J lost 0 bases, and 10 bases lay in between. This CDR3 is 12 amino acids long. CDR3 in DNA: TGTGCCACGGACCGGAGCTCCTACGAGCAGTACTTC. Amino acids: CATDRSSYEQYF.

J is TRBJ2-2 and V is TRBV5-1; TRBD1 is a possible D gene (5 bases). This CDR3 spans 13 amino acids. V was cut by 5 bases and J by 4 bases, with 9 bases left in between. Per the germline V gene, CDR1 is SGHRS and CDR2 is YFSETQ. The chain's CDR3 is CASSGAGTGELFF. DNA for the CDR3: TGCGCCAGCAGTGGGGCCGGCACCGGGGAGCTGTTTTTT.

The rearrangement joins TRBV15 to TRBJ2-5; tentatively, D is TRBD1 or TRBD2 (5 bases each). V gave up 0 bases and J gave up 2 bases, with 10 bases separating them. Per the germline V gene, CDR1 is LNHNV and CDR2 is YYDKDF (reference sequence). This CDR3 contains 15 residues. The CDR3 nucleotides read TGTGCCACCAGCAGAGAGCCGGGACGGCAAGAGACCCAGTACTTC. Its protein is CATSREPGRQETQYF.

The V and J genes are TRBV7-8 and TRBJ2-2; no clear D. The CDR3 has 13 residues. Deletions cut 2 bases from V and 4 bases from J, with 5 bases between. Germline loops: CDR1 SGHVS, CDR2 FQNEAQ. The CDR3 DNA sequence: TGTGCCAGCAGCTTATGGTCCACCGGGGAGCTGTTTTTT. Translating gives CASSLWSTGELFF.

This chain joins TRBV7-2 and TRBJ1-6; D remains unclear. This CDR3 region has 16 residues. V was clipped by 5 bases and J by 0 bases, with 11 bases between them. Germline loops: CDR1 SGHTA, CDR2 FQGNSA. Here the CDR3 DNA reads TGTGCCAGCAGCCTAGAACTGAGCTCCTATAATTCACCCCTCCACTTT. Its translation is CASSLELSSYNSPLHF.

This clone was detected once. CDR3 in DNA: TGTGCCAGCAGTCCCAGCGAGGGGAGTGAGACCCAGTACTTC. Its protein is CASSPSEGSETQYF. J is TRBJ2-5 and V is TRBV6-2 or TRBV6-3, with D perhaps matching TRBD1 or TRBD2 (5 bases each). The CDR3 is made up of 14 amino acids. The V gene lost 5 bases and the J gene lost 5 bases, with 15 bases spanning the gap. Germline V gene lookup returns CDR1 MNHEY and CDR2 SVGEGT.